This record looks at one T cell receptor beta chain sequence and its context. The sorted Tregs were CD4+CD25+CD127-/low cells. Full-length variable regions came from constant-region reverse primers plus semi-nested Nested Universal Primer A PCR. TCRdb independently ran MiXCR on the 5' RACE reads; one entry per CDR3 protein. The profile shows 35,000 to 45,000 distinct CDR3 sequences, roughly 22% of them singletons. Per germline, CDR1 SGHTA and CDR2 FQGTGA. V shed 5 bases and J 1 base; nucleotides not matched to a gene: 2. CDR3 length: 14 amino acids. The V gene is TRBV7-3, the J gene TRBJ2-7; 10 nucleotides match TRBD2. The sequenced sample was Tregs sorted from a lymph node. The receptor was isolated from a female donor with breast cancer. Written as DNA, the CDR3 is TGTGCCAGCAGCCCTAGCGGGAGATCCTACGAGCAGTACTTC. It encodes CASSPSGRSYEQYF. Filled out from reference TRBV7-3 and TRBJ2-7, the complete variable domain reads GAGVSQTPSNKVTEKGKYVELRCDPISGHTALYWYRQSLGQGPEFLIYFQGTGAADDSGLPNDRFFAVRPEGSVSTLKIQRTERGDSAVYLCASSPSGRSYEQYFGPGTRLTVT.